Sequencing of this T cell receptor beta chain was carried out in a study of blood T cell repertoires in COVID-19. V was pared by 3 bases and J by 1 base, with 10 bases between. This CDR3 region has 15 residues. Per germline, CDR1 KGHSH and CDR2 LQKENI. TCRdb's table, derived via immunoSEQ multiplex PCR, lists solely in-frame clones and lacks some. This table has about 300,000 clones, more than 80% appearing once. The TCR was taken from a woman between 45 and 60 years old with COVID-19, enrolled during active disease. Source material: peripheral blood. This chain links TRBV18 with TRBJ2-1; D uncertain. The CDR3 DNA follows: TGTGCCAGCTCACCCGTGCAGGCGTCCTACAATGAGCAGTTCTTC. Its translation is CASSPVQASYNEQFF. The variable domain in full, with the rest retrieved from reference TRBV18 and TRBJ2-1, is NAGVMQNPRHLVRRRGQEARLRCSPMKGHSHVYWYRQLPEEGLKFMVYLQKENIIDESGMPKERFSAEFPKEGPSILRIQQVVRGDSAAYFCASSPVQASYNEQFFGPGTRLTVL.